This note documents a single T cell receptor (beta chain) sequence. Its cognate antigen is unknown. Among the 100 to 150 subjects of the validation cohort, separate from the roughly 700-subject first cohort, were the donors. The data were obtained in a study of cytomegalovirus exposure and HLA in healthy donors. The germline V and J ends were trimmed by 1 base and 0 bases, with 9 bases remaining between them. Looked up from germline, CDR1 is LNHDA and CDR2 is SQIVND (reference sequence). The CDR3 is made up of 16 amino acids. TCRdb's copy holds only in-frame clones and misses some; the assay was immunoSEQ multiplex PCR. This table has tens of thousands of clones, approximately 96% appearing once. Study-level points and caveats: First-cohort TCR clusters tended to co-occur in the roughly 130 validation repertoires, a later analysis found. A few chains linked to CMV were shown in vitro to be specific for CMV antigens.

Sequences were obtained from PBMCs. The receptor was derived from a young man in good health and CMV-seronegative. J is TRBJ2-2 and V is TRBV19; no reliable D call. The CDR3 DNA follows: TGTGCCAGTAGTATAGGTACTACTACGAACACCGGGGAGCTGTTTTTT. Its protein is CASSIGTTTNTGELFF. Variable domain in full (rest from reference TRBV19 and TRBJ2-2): DGGITQSPKYLFRKEGQNVTLSCEQNLNHDAMYWYRQDPGQGLRLIYYSQIVNDFQKGDIAEGYSVSREKKESFPLTVTSAQKNPTAFYLCASSIGTTTNTGELFFGEGSRLTVL.